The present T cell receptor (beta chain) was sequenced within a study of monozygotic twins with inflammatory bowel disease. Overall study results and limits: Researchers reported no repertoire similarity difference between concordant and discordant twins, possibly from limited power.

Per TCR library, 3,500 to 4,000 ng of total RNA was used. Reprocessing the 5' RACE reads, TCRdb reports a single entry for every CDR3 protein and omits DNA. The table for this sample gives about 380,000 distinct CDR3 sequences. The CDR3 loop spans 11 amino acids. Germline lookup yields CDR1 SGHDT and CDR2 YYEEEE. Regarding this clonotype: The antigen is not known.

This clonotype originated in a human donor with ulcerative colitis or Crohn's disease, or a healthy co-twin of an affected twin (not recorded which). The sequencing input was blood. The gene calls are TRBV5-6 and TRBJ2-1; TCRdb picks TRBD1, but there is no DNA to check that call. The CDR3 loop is CASSSLTGQFF.